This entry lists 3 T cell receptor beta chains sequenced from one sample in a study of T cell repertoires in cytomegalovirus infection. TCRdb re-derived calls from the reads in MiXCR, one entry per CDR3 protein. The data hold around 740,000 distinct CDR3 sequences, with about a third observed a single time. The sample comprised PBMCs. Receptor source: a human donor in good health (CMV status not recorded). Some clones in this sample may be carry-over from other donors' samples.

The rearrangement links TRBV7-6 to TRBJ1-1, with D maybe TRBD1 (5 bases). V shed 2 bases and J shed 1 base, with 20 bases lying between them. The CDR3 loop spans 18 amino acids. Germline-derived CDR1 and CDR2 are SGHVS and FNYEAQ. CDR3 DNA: TGTGCCAGCAGCTTACTGGGACCGAACCCGTTAACGAACACTGAAGCTTTCTTT. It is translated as CASSLLGPNPLTNTEAFF.

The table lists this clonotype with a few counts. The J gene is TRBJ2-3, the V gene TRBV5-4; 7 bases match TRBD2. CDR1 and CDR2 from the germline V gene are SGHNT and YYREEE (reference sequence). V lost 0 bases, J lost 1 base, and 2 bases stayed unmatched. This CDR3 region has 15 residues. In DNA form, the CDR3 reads TGTGCCAGCAGCTTGGCCCTAGCGGGCACAGATACGCAGTATTTT. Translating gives CASSLALAGTDTQYF.

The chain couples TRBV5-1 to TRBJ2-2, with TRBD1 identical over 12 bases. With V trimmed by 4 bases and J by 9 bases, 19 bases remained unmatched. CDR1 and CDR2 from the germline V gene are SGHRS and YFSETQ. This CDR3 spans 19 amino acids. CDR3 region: CASSRSNIRDRGLTWELFF. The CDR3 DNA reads TGCGCCAGCAGCCGTAGTAACATCCGGGACAGGGGGCTTACCTGGGAGCTGTTTTTT.